This T cell receptor (beta chain) was sequenced during a study of technical replicates of blood from a handful of donors. The V gene's germline CDR1 is SGHDT and CDR2 YYEEEE. This CDR3 contains 15 residues. V gave up 4 bases and J gave up 2 bases, with 10 bases separating them. Method: immunoSEQ multiplex PCR; TCRdb's copy keeps in-frame clones and lacks some. Of some 67,000 clones listed, roughly 98% are singletons. J is TRBJ1-6 and V is TRBV5-6; TRBD1 is a possible D gene (6 bases). The receptor comes from a human donor in good health. The source material was T cells isolated from PBMCs. The CDR3 bases are TGTGCCAGCAGCCCGGGACAAACCTATAATTCACCCCTCCACTTT. This codes for CASSPGQTYNSPLHF.